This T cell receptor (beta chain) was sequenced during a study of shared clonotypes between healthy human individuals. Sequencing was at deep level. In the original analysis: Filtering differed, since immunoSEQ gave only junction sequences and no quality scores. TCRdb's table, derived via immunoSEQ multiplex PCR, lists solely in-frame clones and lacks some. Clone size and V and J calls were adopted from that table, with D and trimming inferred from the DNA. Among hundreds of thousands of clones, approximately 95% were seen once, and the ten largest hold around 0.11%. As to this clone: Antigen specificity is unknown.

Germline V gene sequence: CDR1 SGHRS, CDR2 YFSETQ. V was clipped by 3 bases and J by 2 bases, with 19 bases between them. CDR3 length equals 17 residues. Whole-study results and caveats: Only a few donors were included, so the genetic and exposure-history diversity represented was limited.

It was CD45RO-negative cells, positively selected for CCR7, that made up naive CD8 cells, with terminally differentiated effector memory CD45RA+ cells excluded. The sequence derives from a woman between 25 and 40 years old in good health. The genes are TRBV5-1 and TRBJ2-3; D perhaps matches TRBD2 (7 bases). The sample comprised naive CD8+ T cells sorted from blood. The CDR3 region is CASSWTSGGGLTDTQYF. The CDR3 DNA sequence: TGCGCCAGCAGCTGGACCTCTGGCGGGGGCCTCACAGATACGCAGTATTTT.